Below, one TCR beta chain is given with its context. Its matching antigen is unknown. Germline loops: CDR1 PRHDT, CDR2 FYEKMQ (reference sequence). The CDR3 loop spans 16 amino acids. V was clipped by 5 bases and J by 1 base, with 16 bases between them. The data were obtained in a study of shared clonotypes between healthy human individuals. Study-level points and caveats: Donor scarcity curtailed the genetic and exposure-history diversity represented herein.

Using immunoSEQ multiplex PCR, the repertoire was profiled, and TCRdb retains in-frame clones only, with some absent. The sample lists some 2.3 million clones, 93% occurring once. Healthy HIV-negative adults without recent acute infections or vaccinations served as donors. This chain joins TRBV13 and TRBJ2-3; D perhaps matches TRBD2 (5 bases). The sequenced sample consisted of naive CD4+ T cells from PBMCs. Subset meaning: CD45RA+ positively selected. The sequence derives from a man aged 18 to 30 in good health. Some clones in this sample may be carry-over from other donors' samples. CDR3 nucleotides: TGTGCCAGCAGCAGCCTGACCGGCGGGCGCACAGATACGCAGTATTTT. This gives the protein CASSSLTGGRTDTQYF.